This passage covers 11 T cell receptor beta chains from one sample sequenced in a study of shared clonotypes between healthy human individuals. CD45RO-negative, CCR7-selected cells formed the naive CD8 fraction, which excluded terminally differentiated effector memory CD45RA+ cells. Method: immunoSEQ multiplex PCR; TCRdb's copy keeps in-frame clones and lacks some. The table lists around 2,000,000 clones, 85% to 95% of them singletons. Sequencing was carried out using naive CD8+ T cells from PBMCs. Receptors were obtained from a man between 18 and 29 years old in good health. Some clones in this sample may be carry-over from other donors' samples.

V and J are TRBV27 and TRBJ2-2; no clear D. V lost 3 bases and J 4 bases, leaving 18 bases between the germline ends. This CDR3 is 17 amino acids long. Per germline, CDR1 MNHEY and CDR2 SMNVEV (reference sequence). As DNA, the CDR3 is TGTGCCAGCAGTTTCGATCAGAGGTACAGTGGCACCGGGGAGCTGTTTTTT. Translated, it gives CASSFDQRYSGTGELFF.

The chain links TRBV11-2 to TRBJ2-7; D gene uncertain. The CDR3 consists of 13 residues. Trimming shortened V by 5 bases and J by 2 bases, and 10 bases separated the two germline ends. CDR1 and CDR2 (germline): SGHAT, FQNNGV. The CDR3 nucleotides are TGTGCCAGCAGCCATCTCCGGACCTACGAGCAGTACTTC. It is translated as CASSHLRTYEQYF.

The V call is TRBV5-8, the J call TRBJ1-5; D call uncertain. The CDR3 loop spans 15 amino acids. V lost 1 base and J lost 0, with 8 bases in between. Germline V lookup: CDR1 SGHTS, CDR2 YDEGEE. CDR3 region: CASSLWAGSNQPQHF. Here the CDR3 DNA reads TGTGCCAGCAGCTTGTGGGCAGGTAGCAATCAGCCCCAGCATTTT.

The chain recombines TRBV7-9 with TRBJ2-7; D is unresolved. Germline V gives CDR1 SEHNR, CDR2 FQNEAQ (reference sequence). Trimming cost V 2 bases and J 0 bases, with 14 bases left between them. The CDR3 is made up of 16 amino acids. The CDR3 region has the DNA TGTGCCAGCAGCTTATTGCCAGAAGATTTCTCCTACGAGCAGTACTTC. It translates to CASSLLPEDFSYEQYF.

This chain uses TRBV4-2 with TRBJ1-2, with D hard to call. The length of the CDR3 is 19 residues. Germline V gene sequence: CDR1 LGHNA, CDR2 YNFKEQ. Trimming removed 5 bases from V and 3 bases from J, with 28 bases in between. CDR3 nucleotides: TGTGCCAGCAGCGTCTTGAGGACGTACCCCCAGGAGATGGACTATGGCTACACCTTC. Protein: CASSVLRTYPQEMDYGYTF.

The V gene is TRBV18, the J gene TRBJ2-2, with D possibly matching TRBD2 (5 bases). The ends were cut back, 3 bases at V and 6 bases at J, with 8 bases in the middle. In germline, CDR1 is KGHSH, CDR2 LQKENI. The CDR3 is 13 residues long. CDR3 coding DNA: TGTGCCAGCTCACCTGCGAGGGCCGGGGAGCTGTTTTTT. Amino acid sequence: CASSPARAGELFF.

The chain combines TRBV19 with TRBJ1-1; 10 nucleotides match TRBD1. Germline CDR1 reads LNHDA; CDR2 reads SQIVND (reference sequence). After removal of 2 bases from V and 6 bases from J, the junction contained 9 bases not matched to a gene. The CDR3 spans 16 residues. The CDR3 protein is CASSISWDRGNSEAFF. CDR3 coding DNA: TGTGCCAGTAGTATAAGCTGGGACAGGGGCAATTCTGAAGCTTTCTTT.

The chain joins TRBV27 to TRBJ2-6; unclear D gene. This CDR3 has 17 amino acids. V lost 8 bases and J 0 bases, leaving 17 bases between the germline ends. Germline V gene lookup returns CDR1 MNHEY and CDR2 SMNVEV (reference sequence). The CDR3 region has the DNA TGTGCCAGCTCAGTAGCCGGCGTTTTCTCTGGGGCCAACGTCCTGACTTTC. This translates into CASSVAGVFSGANVLTF.

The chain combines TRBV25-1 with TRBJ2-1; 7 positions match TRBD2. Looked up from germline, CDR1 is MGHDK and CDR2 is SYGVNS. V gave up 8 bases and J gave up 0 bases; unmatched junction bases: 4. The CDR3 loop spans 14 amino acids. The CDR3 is CASPSGRSYNEQFF. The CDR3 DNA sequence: TGTGCCAGCCCTAGCGGTCGCTCCTACAATGAGCAGTTCTTC.

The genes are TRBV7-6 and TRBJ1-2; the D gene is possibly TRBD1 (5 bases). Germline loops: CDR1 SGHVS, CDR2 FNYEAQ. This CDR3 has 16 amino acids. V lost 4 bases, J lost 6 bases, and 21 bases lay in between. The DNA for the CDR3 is TGTGCCAGCAGCTATCATCCGGGTCCCGTGGGGGATGGCTACACCTTC. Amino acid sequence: CASSYHPGPVGDGYTF. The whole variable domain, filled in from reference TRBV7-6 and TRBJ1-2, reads GAGVSQSPRYKVTKRGQDVALRCDPISGHVSLYWYRQALGQGPEFLTYFNYEAQQDKSGLPNDRFSAERPEGSISTLTIQRTEQRDSAMYRCASSYHPGPVGDGYTFGSGTRLTVV.

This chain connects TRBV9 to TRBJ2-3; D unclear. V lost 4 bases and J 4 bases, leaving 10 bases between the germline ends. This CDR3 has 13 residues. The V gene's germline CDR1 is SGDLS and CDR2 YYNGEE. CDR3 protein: CASSPLSSDTQYF. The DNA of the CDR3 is TGTGCCAGCAGCCCCCTCAGCTCAGATACGCAGTATTTT.